Following are 25 T cell receptor beta chains from one sample sequenced in a study of cytomegalovirus exposure and HLA in healthy donors. 60 Vbeta and 13 Jbeta primers were used in PCR. Assay: immunoSEQ multiplex PCR; the TCRdb copy retains only in-frame clones and omits some. The sample holds 150,000 to 200,000 clones, roughly 80% seen once. Sequenced input: PBMCs. These receptors were obtained from a woman under 30 in good health and CMV-seronegative.

This clone has more than one count but fewer than ten. The chain couples TRBV4-1 to TRBJ1-2; no firm D call. Germline-derived CDR1 and CDR2 are MGHRA and YSYEKL. The germline V and J ends were trimmed by 5 bases and 5 bases, with 9 bases remaining between them. The CDR3 runs 12 residues. CDR3 sequence (DNA): TGCGCCAGCAGCTACGGGATTTATGGCTACACCTTC. It is translated as CASSYGIYGYTF.

This clone was recorded a few times. CDR3 sequence (DNA): TGTGCCAGCAGTGAACCTAGCGGGAGGCCGGGGGATGAGCAGTTCTTC. Translation gives CASSEPSGRPGDEQFF. This sequence joins TRBV25-1 and TRBJ2-1; 11 bases map to TRBD2. Germline CDR1 and CDR2: MGHDK and SYGVNS. V shed 2 bases and J 8 bases; nucleotides not matched to a gene: 8. The CDR3 extends over 16 amino acids.

V usage is TRBV5-4 and J usage is TRBJ1-1; 7 bases fit TRBD1. V was clipped by 4 bases and J by 10 bases; unmatched bases: 7. The CDR3 spans 12 residues. Germline CDR1 is SGHNT and CDR2 is YYREEE (reference sequence). The CDR3: CASSPERQGAFF. CDR3 nucleotide sequence: TGTGCCAGCAGCCCGGAACGACAGGGAGCTTTCTTT. The full variable domain, completed using reference TRBV5-4 and TRBJ1-1, is ETGVTQSPTHLIKTRGQQVTLRCSSQSGHNTVSWYQQALGQGPQFIFQYYREEENGRGNFPPRFSGLQFPNYSSELNVNALELDDSALYLCASSPERQGAFFGQGTRLTVV.

This clone was observed a handful of times. The rearrangement joins TRBV6-6 to TRBJ1-1, with 8 bases aligning to TRBD1. Germline-derived CDR1 and CDR2 are MNHNY and SVGAGI (reference sequence). J lost 1 base, V lost 3 bases, and 7 bases had no gene match. This CDR3 region has 16 residues. CDR3: CASSYQGARRNTEAFF. Here the CDR3 DNA reads TGTGCCAGCAGTTATCAGGGGGCACGAAGGAACACTGAAGCTTTCTTT.

This chain connects TRBV11-2 to TRBJ2-1, with D possibly being TRBD2 (6 bases). The germline V gene has CDR1 SGHAT and CDR2 FQNNGV. This CDR3 has 13 amino acids. The V end lost 3 bases, the J end lost 8 bases, and 11 bases lay between the germline ends. This CDR3 is CASSFTRGDEQFF. The CDR3 DNA is TGTGCCAGCAGCTTTACGCGCGGGGATGAGCAGTTCTTC.

This clone occurred a few times. CDR3 protein: CASSLDGGWNSPLHF. The CDR3 region has the DNA TGCGCCAGCAGCTTGGACGGGGGGTGGAATTCACCCCTCCACTTT. The V gene is TRBV5-1, the J gene TRBJ1-6; perhaps TRBD1 as D (5 bases). The germline V and J ends were trimmed by 0 bases and 7 bases, with 11 bases remaining between them. Germline V lookup: CDR1 SGHRS, CDR2 YFSETQ. CDR3 size: 15 residues.

The chain couples TRBV11-2 to TRBJ2-5; the D gene is possibly TRBD2 (6 bases). The J call may be mistaken, given a closer DNA end match to TRBJ2-7. In germline, CDR1 is SGHAT, CDR2 FQNNGV. The CDR3 length is 15 residues. This CDR3 is CASSFRQLGRNEQYF. The CDR3 DNA is TGTGCCAGCAGCTTTCGACAGCTAGGGAGGAACGAGCAGTACTTC.

The rearrangement joins TRBV5-6 to TRBJ1-1; D is uncertain. Germline V gene lookup returns CDR1 SGHDT and CDR2 YYEEEE. The germline V and J ends were trimmed by 3 bases and 5 bases, with 14 bases remaining between them. The CDR3 spans 14 residues. The CDR3 nucleotides read TGTGCCAGCAGCTCTGGAGCCGCGGCTACTGAAGCTTTCTTT. This gives the protein CASSSGAAATEAFF.

The V call is TRBV5-6, the J call TRBJ1-1; no clear D. The CDR3 length is 16 residues. Germline values: CDR1 SGHDT, CDR2 YYEEEE. The V end lost 0 bases, the J end lost 0 bases, and 12 bases lay between the germline ends. The CDR3 sequence is CASSLGRIGLNTEAFF. In nucleotides, the CDR3 is TGTGCCAGCAGCTTGGGAAGGATCGGGTTGAACACTGAAGCTTTCTTT.

CDR3 in DNA: TGTGCCAGCAGCTTGAGCGGGACCACAGATACGCAGTATTTT. It codes for CASSLSGTTDTQYF. V is TRBV5-8 and J is TRBJ2-3; 7 bases are a match to TRBD2. The V segment lost 1 base and the J segment 2 bases; nucleotides outside the gene matches: 1. The CDR3 runs to 14 residues. Looked up from germline, CDR1 is SGHTS and CDR2 is YDEGEE.

CDR3 region: CASSGSDSPRQGSQETQYF. DNA of the CDR3: TGTGCCAGCAGCGGTTCCGATTCGCCGCGACAGGGGTCCCAAGAGACCCAGTACTTC. This chain links TRBV7-9 with TRBJ2-5, with TRBD1 matching over 8 bases. Germline loops: CDR1 SEHNR, CDR2 FQNEAQ (reference sequence). The CDR3 spans 19 residues. Trimming took 5 bases from V and 1 from J; bases not matched to a gene: 18.

The chain recombines TRBV30 with TRBJ2-7, with D maybe TRBD2 (6 bases). The CDR3 has 11 amino acids. Deletions cut 2 bases from V and 7 bases from J, with 9 bases between. The germline V gene has CDR1 GTSNPN and CDR2 SVGIG (reference sequence). CDR3 coding DNA: TGTGCCTGGAGTCGCGGGATTGAGCAGTACGTC. Translation: CAWSRGIEQYV.

V and J are TRBV10-2 and TRBJ2-7, with 7 bases that match TRBD2. CDR3 size: 14 residues. Germline values: CDR1 WSHSY, CDR2 SAAADI. The V gene end was trimmed by 6 bases and the J gene end by 3 bases; junction bases not matched to a gene: 8. CDR3 loop: CASSRGTTYYEQYF. CDR3 DNA sequence: TGCGCCAGCAGCCGCGGGACTACATACTACGAGCAGTACTTC.

The CDR3: CATSGDISSAGEETQYF. DNA for the CDR3: TGTGCCACCAGCGGGGACATTAGCTCCGCGGGCGAAGAGACCCAGTACTTC. The chain carries TRBV15 and TRBJ2-5, with D perhaps matching TRBD1 (6 bases). Looked up from germline, CDR1 is LNHNV and CDR2 is YYDKDF (reference sequence). The CDR3 spans 17 residues. V lost 5 bases and J lost 3, with 22 bases in between. The whole variable domain, remainder taken from reference TRBV15 and TRBJ2-5, is DAMVIQNPRYQVTQFGKPVTLSCSQTLNHNVMYWYQQKSSQAPKLLFHYYDKDFNNEADTPDNFQSRRPNTSFCFLDIRSPGLGDTAMYLCATSGDISSAGEETQYFGPGTRLLVL.

The V call is TRBV18, the J call TRBJ2-3; 15 positions agree with TRBD2. Trimming removed 3 bases from V and 1 base from J; junction bases left unmatched: 8. The CDR3 has 19 amino acids. Germline CDR1 and CDR2: KGHSH and LQKENI. CDR3 coding DNA: TGTGCCAGCTCACCGATAGGACTAGCGGGAGGGCCGGGCACAGATACGCAGTATTTT. Translated, it gives CASSPIGLAGGPGTDTQYF.

The chain is built from TRBV28 and TRBJ2-1, with TRBD2 matching 11 bases. The CDR3 extends over 16 amino acids. Trimming took 4 bases from V and 14 from J; bases not matched to a gene: 16. Germline values: CDR1 MDHEN, CDR2 SYDVKM. In DNA form, the CDR3 reads TGTGCCAGCAGTTCCCCTCTAGCGGGAGGCCCGACTAAGGAGTTCTTC. It codes for CASSSPLAGGPTKEFF.

The V call is TRBV19, the J call TRBJ2-3; D possibly corresponds to TRBD1 (6 bases). Germline assignment: CDR1 LNHDA and CDR2 SQIVND (reference sequence). CDR3 size: 15 residues. V dropped 0 bases and J dropped 2 bases, with 9 bases sitting between them. For the CDR3, the DNA is TGTGCCAGTAGTATAGAAGGACAGACCACAGATACGCAGTATTTT. Protein sequence: CASSIEGQTTDTQYF.

The chain carries TRBV29-1 and TRBJ2-7; 7 bases match TRBD1. The CDR3 has 11 residues. J was trimmed by 6 bases and V by 6 bases; bases with no gene match: 5. In germline, CDR1 is SQVTM, CDR2 ANQGSEA. The CDR3 region has the DNA TGCAGCGTACAGACAGGGTTCGAGCAGTACGTC. Translated: CSVQTGFEQYV.

The rearrangement uses TRBV10-3 and TRBJ2-3; possible D gene TRBD2, 6 bases. The V end lost 9 bases, the J end lost 3 bases, and 16 bases lay between the germline ends. Germline CDR1 and CDR2: ENHRY and SYGVKD. This CDR3 has 14 residues. The CDR3 is CAIGNGRGTDTQYF. DNA of the CDR3: TGTGCCATAGGTAACGGGAGAGGGACAGATACGCAGTATTTT.

This chain connects TRBV7-2 to TRBJ2-1; 11 bases match TRBD2. The germline V gene encodes CDR1 SGHTA and CDR2 FQGNSA. The CDR3 covers 15 residues. The trim removed 5 bases at V and 8 bases at J, leaving 8 bases unmatched. CDR3 sequence reads: CASSLNSGRADEQFF. As DNA, the CDR3 is TGTGCCAGCAGCCTTAATAGCGGGAGGGCAGATGAGCAGTTCTTC.

This sequence joins TRBV7-2 and TRBJ2-3, with 7 bases matching TRBD2. The CDR3 consists of 17 residues. V shed 6 bases, J shed 1 base, and the junction held 13 bases outside the gene matches. Germline-derived CDR1 and CDR2 are SGHTA and FQGNSA. This CDR3 reads CASSPRLAPHGTDTQYF. The DNA of the CDR3 is TGTGCCAGCAGTCCCCGACTAGCTCCCCACGGCACAGATACGCAGTATTTT.

The chain is built from TRBV2 and TRBJ2-1; D possibly corresponds to TRBD1 (6 bases). Germline V gives CDR1 SNHLY, CDR2 FYNNEI. This CDR3 region has 17 residues. V dropped 4 bases and J dropped 0 bases, with 16 bases sitting between them. The CDR3 loop reads CASSVLRGTSSYNEQFF. DNA for the CDR3: TGTGCCAGCAGTGTCTTAAGGGGGACGAGCTCCTACAATGAGCAGTTCTTC. Based on the CDR3 plus reference TRBV2 and TRBJ2-1, the full variable domain is EPEVTQTPSHQVTQMGQEVILRCVPISNHLYFYWYRQILGQKVEFLVSFYNNEISEKSEIFDDQFSVERPDGSNFTLKIRSTKLEDSAMYFCASSVLRGTSSYNEQFFGPGTRLTVL.

This chain links TRBV18 with TRBJ2-3; TRBD2 aligns across 7 bases. V gave up 3 bases and J gave up 1 base; unmatched junction bases: 7. CDR1 is KGHSH, CDR2 LQKENI, per germline. This CDR3 is built from 16 residues. The CDR3 loop is CASSPSAGERTDTQYF. CDR3 DNA: TGTGCCAGCTCACCTTCGGCGGGAGAGCGCACAGATACGCAGTATTTT.

This clone has only one observation. Compared with germline, one end of the junction differs, possibly owing to a read error. Written as DNA, the CDR3 is TGTTCCAGCAGCTTACTCGGGTTCTCTGGAAACACCATATATTTT. It codes for CSSSLLGFSGNTIYF. V and J are TRBV7-9 and TRBJ1-3; D is unresolved. Germline values: CDR1 SEHNR, CDR2 FQNEAQ (reference sequence). There are 15 residues in the CDR3.

The rearrangement joins TRBV16 to TRBJ1-1; 7 positions agree with TRBD1. Germline CDR1 is KGHSY and CDR2 is FQNENV. There are 13 residues in the CDR3. V lost 3 bases and J lost 5; bases outside the gene matches: 3. CDR3 DNA sequence: TGTGCCAGCAGCCACACGACAGGGACTGAAGCTTTCTTT. It specifies CASSHTTGTEAFF.